Sequencing of this TCR beta chain was carried out in a study of response to subunit inactivated influenza vaccine (dated by TCRdb to the late 2010s). Background for the entire study: Deep quantitative T cell receptor repertoire profiling was used in the study to track responses to a trivalent subunit inactivated influenza vaccine.

Receptor amplification or capture employed RT-PCR. Reads for this sample came from an Illumina HiSeq 2500. Through fastp at Q25 and MiXCR, TCRdb rebuilt clones from the public reads, retaining in-frame beta chains. Rows merge per CDR3 protein into single entries with the most common DNA and genes. The sample table holds over 650,000 distinct CDR3 sequences, of which roughly 18% were seen once. About 11% of the sample rests with the top ten. Measured from the cysteine to the phenylalanine, the CDR3 is 16 residues long. The retained sequence is limited to the CDR3, 48 bases, with the frame set at the first base. The junction shows trimming of 0 bases on V and 4 bases on J, and the gene matches do not reach 5 bases of it. For CDR1 and CDR2, the germline V gene lists MNHEY and SVGEGT. Paper-wide results and their limitations: It was suggested by the authors that each seasonal influenza vaccination may recruit only a limited number of new T cells.

This clonotype was seen a handful of times. No cognate antigen has been identified for it. No base quality information exists; no much larger clone differs at one position. The TCR originated in a man aged 50 to 59 who received an inactivated influenza vaccine. Donor details come from another sample of the same person, matched by shared clones. The specimen comprised PBMCs from blood, sampled 4 to 6 days after vaccination. The V and J genes are TRBV6-2 or TRBV6-3 and TRBJ2-3, with 9 middle bases fitting TRBD2. The nucleotides read TGTGCCAGCAGTTACTCTCCAAGCGGGGGGCCAGATACGCAGTATTTT. It translates as CASSYSPSGGPDTQYF.